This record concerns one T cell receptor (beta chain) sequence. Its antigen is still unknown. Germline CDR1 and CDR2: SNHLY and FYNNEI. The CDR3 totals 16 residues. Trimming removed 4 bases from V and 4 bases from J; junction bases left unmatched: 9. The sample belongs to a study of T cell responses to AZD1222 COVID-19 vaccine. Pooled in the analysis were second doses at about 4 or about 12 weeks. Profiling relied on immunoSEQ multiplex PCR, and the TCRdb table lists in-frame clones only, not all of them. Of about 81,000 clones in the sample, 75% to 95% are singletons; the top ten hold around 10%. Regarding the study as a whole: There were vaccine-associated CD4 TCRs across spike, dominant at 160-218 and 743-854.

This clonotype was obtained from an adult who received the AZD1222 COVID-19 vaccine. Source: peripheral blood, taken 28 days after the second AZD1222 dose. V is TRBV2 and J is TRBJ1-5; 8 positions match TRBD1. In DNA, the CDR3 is TGTGCCAGCAGTGTCGGGTTAGGACAGGGAAATCAGCCCCAGCATTTT. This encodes CASSVGLGQGNQPQHF. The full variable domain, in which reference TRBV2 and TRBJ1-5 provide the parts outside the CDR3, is EPEVTQTPSHQVTQMGQEVILRCVPISNHLYFYWYRQILGQKVEFLVSFYNNEISEKSEIFDDQFSVERPDGSNFTLKIRSTKLEDSAMYFCASSVGLGQGNQPQHFGDGTRLSIL.